This entry lists 30 T cell receptor beta chains sequenced from one sample in a study of identical twins. In TCRdb, the 5' RACE reads were re-called with MiXCR into one record per CDR3 protein. The table includes under 300,000 distinct CDR3 sequences, more than 13% detected once. The specimen sequenced was memory (CD45RO+) T cells sorted from blood. These receptors all come from a woman younger than 30 in good health.

The CDR3 reads CASSPSVSYEQYF. CDR3 DNA sequence: TGTGCCAGCAGCCCTTCGGTCTCCTACGAGCAGTACTTC. This chain uses TRBV7-8 with TRBJ2-7; D not certain. The CDR3 length is 13 residues. The germline V and J ends were trimmed by 5 bases and 0 bases, with 8 bases remaining between them. Per the germline V gene, CDR1 is SGHVS and CDR2 is FQNEAQ.

There are many counts of this clonotype. The J gene is TRBJ1-2, the V gene TRBV20-1, with a tentative D call TRBD1 (6 bases). There are 12 residues in the CDR3. With 4 bases removed from V and 8 bases from J, the gap between germline ends came to 14 bases. Germline V gene data show CDR1 as DFQATT and CDR2 as SNEGSKA (reference sequence). This CDR3 is CSATSGVRGYTF. As DNA, the CDR3 is TGCAGTGCTACTTCAGGGGTGCGGGGCTACACCTTC.

This clonotype appeared many times. The V gene is TRBV20-1, the J gene TRBJ1-3, with D possibly TRBD1 on 6 matching bases. Germline assignment: CDR1 DFQATT and CDR2 SNEGSKA (reference sequence). This CDR3 has 13 amino acids. CDR3 protein: CGGTQNSGNTIYF. The CDR3 DNA sequence: TGCGGTGGGACACAAAACTCTGGAAACACCATATATTTT.

This clonotype was seen a few times. The chain employs TRBV5-1 and TRBJ1-1; D not resolved. Germline V gene data show CDR1 as SGHRS and CDR2 as YFSETQ. V lost 0 bases and J lost 7, with 10 bases in between. The CDR3 sequence is 13 residues long. CDR3 protein: CASSLVAGNEAFF. CDR3 sequence (DNA): TGCGCCAGCAGCTTGGTGGCCGGGAATGAAGCTTTCTTT.

This clonotype was picked up a small number of times. The chain uses TRBV7-2 and TRBJ2-1; D may match TRBD1 or TRBD2 (5 bases each). The V gene's germline CDR1 is SGHTA and CDR2 FQGNSA. V lost 5 bases to trimming and J lost 7 bases, with 12 bases between them. The CDR3 sequence is 13 residues long. The CDR3: CASSQGPLNEQFF. The CDR3 bases are TGTGCCAGCAGCCAGGGACCGCTTAATGAGCAGTTCTTC.

CDR3 DNA sequence: TGTGCCAGCAGCGTATCGGGGGATAGCAATCAGCCCCAGCATTTT. This encodes CASSVSGDSNQPQHF. The chain is built from TRBV9 and TRBJ1-5, with TRBD1 as a possible D gene (5 bases). V shed 1 base and J shed 0 bases, with 8 bases lying between them. The CDR3 is 15 residues long. Per the germline V gene, CDR1 is SGDLS and CDR2 is YYNGEE.

In this sample, this clonotype turned up a few times. The J gene is TRBJ1-5, the V gene TRBV5-1, with 7 bases matching TRBD1. V trimming: 4 bases; J trimming: 5 bases; junction bases outside the gene matches: 9. CDR3 length: 15 residues. The germline gives CDR1 SGHRS, CDR2 YFSETQ. The CDR3 loop reads CASSKTGEGHQPQHF. In DNA, the CDR3 is TGCGCCAGCAGCAAAACAGGGGAAGGGCATCAGCCCCAGCATTTT.

This chain connects TRBV5-1 to TRBJ2-2; D call uncertain. V lost 0 bases, J lost 3 bases, and 6 bases lay in between. There are 14 residues in the CDR3. Germline V CDR1 and CDR2: SGHRS, YFSETQ. The CDR3 nucleotides are TGCGCCAGCAGCTTGGGGGTTGACACCGGGGAGCTGTTTTTT. Its protein product is CASSLGVDTGELFF.

In its sample, this clonotype was seen a few times. The V call is TRBV11-2, the J call TRBJ2-5; no clear D. Germline CDR1 reads SGHAT; CDR2 reads FQNNGV. The CDR3 sequence is 13 residues long. Trimming took off 5 bases at V and 5 bases at J, with 12 bases between the two ends. The CDR3 is CASSLVLWETQYF. The CDR3 DNA reads TGTGCCAGCAGCCTGGTTTTGTGGGAGACCCAGTACTTC.

This clonotype appeared a few times. The chain carries TRBV5-6 and TRBJ2-3; TRBD1 might be the D (6 bases). Germline-derived CDR1 and CDR2 are SGHDT and YYEEEE. The CDR3 has 14 residues. The V gene lost 3 bases and the J gene lost 2 bases, with 10 bases spanning the gap. For the CDR3, the DNA is TGTGCCAGCAGCTCTACAGGGCCCACAGATACGCAGTATTTT. The encoded protein is CASSSTGPTDTQYF.

V is TRBV27 and J is TRBJ2-7; D is undetermined. The germline V and J ends were trimmed by 2 bases and 6 bases, with 17 bases remaining between them. The germline V gene has CDR1 MNHEY and CDR2 SMNVEV (reference sequence). This CDR3 comprises 15 residues. The CDR3 DNA reads TGTGCCAGCAGTTTACTGCTAGTAGATCGGGTCGAGCAGTACTTC. Encoded protein: CASSLLLVDRVEQYF.

The sample holds a few counts of this clonotype. This rearrangement joins TRBV6-1 to TRBJ1-1; tentative D call: TRBD1 (5 bases). Looked up from germline, CDR1 is MNHNS and CDR2 is SASEGT. Trimming pared 6 bases from V and 0 bases from J, leaving 11 bases between. The CDR3 runs 14 residues. CDR3 region: CASRQGRMNTEAFF. DNA of the CDR3: TGTGCCAGCAGGCAGGGTAGGATGAACACTGAAGCTTTCTTT.

The sample holds many counts of this clonotype. This sequence joins TRBV20-1 and TRBJ1-2, with TRBD1 identical over 7 bases. The CDR3 sequence is 13 residues long. The germline CDR1 and CDR2 sequences are DFQATT and SNEGSKA (reference sequence). J was trimmed by 3 bases and V by 1 base; bases with no gene match: 2. CDR3 protein: CSARAQGDYGYTF. CDR3 sequence (DNA): TGCAGTGCTAGAGCCCAGGGGGACTATGGCTACACCTTC.

This clonotype was detected only a few times. The chain couples TRBV12-3 or TRBV12-4 to TRBJ1-5; D gene uncertain. The V gene lost 6 bases and the J gene lost 7 bases, with 10 bases spanning the gap. The CDR3 runs to 12 residues. CDR3: CASSHGDQPQHF. CDR3 nucleotide sequence: TGTGCCAGCAGCCATGGAGACCAGCCCCAGCATTTT.

The table lists this clonotype with a few counts. The chain combines TRBV20-1 with TRBJ1-1; possible D gene TRBD1, 5 bases. The V end lost 5 bases, the J end lost 8 bases, and 18 bases lay between the germline ends. CDR3 size: 13 residues. Germline V gene sequence: CDR1 DFQATT, CDR2 SNEGSKA (reference sequence). The DNA of the CDR3 is TGCAGTGCTTCCTCTTCCCGGGGCAGGGAAGCTTTCTTT. It is translated as CSASSSRGREAFF.

The genes are TRBV9 and TRBJ2-2, with D tentatively TRBD1 (6 bases). The length of the CDR3 is 14 residues. CDR1 SGDLS and CDR2 YYNGEE come from the germline V gene. The ends were cut back, 2 bases at V and 6 bases at J, with 11 bases in the middle. Here the CDR3 DNA reads TGTGCCAGCAGCGTCGCAGGGGTCCCCGGGGAGCTGTTTTTT. Amino acid sequence: CASSVAGVPGELFF.

This clonotype was detected only a few times. CDR3 protein: CSAARTRSYNEQFF. The CDR3 region has the DNA TGCAGTGCCGCCAGGACACGCTCCTACAATGAGCAGTTCTTC. The genes are TRBV20-1 and TRBJ2-1; the D gene is possibly TRBD1 (5 bases). CDR1 is DFQATT and CDR2 is SNEGSKA in the germline V gene (reference sequence). V lost 6 bases to trimming and J lost 0 bases, with 12 bases between them. There are 14 residues in the CDR3.

This clonotype was counted a few times. J is TRBJ1-4 and V is TRBV29-1, with 9 bases aligning to TRBD1. The junction had 0 bases not matched to a gene; V was cut back by 7 bases and J by 0 bases. The CDR3 has 13 amino acids. CDR1 SQVTM and CDR2 ANQGSEA come from the germline V gene. The CDR3 region is CSGQGATNEKLFF. Written as DNA, the CDR3 is TGCAGCGGACAGGGGGCAACTAATGAAAAACTGTTTTTT. Together with reference TRBV29-1 and TRBJ1-4, the CDR3 gives the full variable domain: SAVISQKPSRDICQRGTSLTIQCQVDSQVTMMFWYRQQPGQSLTLIATANQGSEATYESGFVIDKFPISRPNLTFSTLTVSNMSPEDSSIYLCSGQGATNEKLFFGSGTQLSVL.

This clonotype has more than one count but fewer than ten. The chain has TRBV20-1 and TRBJ2-7; 13 bases match TRBD2. The CDR3 contains 15 residues. Looked up from germline, CDR1 is DFQATT and CDR2 is SNEGSKA (reference sequence). V shed 5 bases and J 1 base; nucleotides not matched to a gene: 5. Here the CDR3 reads CSAAMTSGRSYEQYF. For the CDR3, the DNA is TGCAGTGCTGCCATGACTAGCGGGAGGTCCTACGAGCAGTACTTC.

This clonotype has at least ten counts. The chain couples TRBV20-1 to TRBJ1-1, with 7 bases fitting TRBD1. After removal of 2 bases from V and 7 bases from J, the junction contained 7 bases not matched to a gene. CDR3 size: 13 residues. Germline CDR1 DFQATT, CDR2 SNEGSKA (reference sequence). CDR3 sequence (DNA): TGCAGTGCTAGACTCACAGGGGCCGGTGAAGCTTTCTTT. This codes for CSARLTGAGEAFF.

The chain recombines TRBV5-4 with TRBJ2-6, with D maybe TRBD1 (5 bases). This CDR3 has 14 residues. V lost 3 bases and J lost 4, with 8 bases in between. Germline-derived CDR1 and CDR2 are SGHNT and YYREEE (reference sequence). CDR3 residues: CASSSGPGANVLTF. CDR3 sequence (DNA): TGTGCCAGCAGCTCAGGGCCAGGGGCCAACGTCCTGACTTTC.

The chain recombines TRBV15 with TRBJ2-5; possible D gene TRBD1, 6 bases. Between the trimmed V and J ends, which lost 4 bases and 1 base, there was a span of 10 bases. The CDR3 is 14 residues long. Germline V CDR1 and CDR2: LNHNV, YYDKDF (reference sequence). CDR3 region: CATSIDRFQETQYF. CDR3 DNA sequence: TGTGCCACCAGCATCGACAGGTTCCAAGAGACCCAGTACTTC.

In its sample, this clonotype was seen a few times. The rearrangement links TRBV11-2 to TRBJ2-1; 8 bases map to TRBD2. This CDR3 contains 15 residues. CDR1 is SGHAT and CDR2 is FQNNGV in the germline V gene. The V and J ends lost 1 base and 4 bases, in that order; junction bases with no gene match: 3. Here the CDR3 reads CASSLASGWYNEQFF. CDR3 DNA sequence: TGTGCCAGCAGCTTAGCTAGCGGGTGGTACAATGAGCAGTTCTTC.

This clonotype has just a few counts. This chain joins TRBV12-3 or TRBV12-4 and TRBJ1-6; D perhaps matches TRBD1 (5 bases). The germline V and J ends were trimmed by 3 bases and 6 bases, with 9 bases remaining between them. The CDR3 consists of 14 residues. The CDR3 DNA reads TGTGCCAGCAGTTTTCAGGGACCTAATTCACCCCTCCACTTT. Translated: CASSFQGPNSPLHF.

This clonotype has just a few counts. The chain is built from TRBV6-2 or TRBV6-3 and TRBJ1-2; no definite D call. In germline, CDR1 is MNHEY, CDR2 SVGEGT. The CDR3 has 12 residues. Trimming took off 6 bases at V and 3 bases at J, with 8 bases between the two ends. The CDR3 is CASSPADYGYTF. DNA of the CDR3: TGTGCCAGCAGCCCTGCGGACTATGGCTACACCTTC.

V and J are TRBV6-5 and TRBJ1-4, with TRBD1 as a possible D gene (6 bases). With 2 bases removed from V and 6 bases from J, the gap between germline ends came to 7 bases. This CDR3 is 13 amino acids long. Germline V gene lookup returns CDR1 MNHEY and CDR2 SVGAGI. The chain's CDR3 is CASSYRGDEKLFF. The DNA of the CDR3 is TGTGCCAGCAGTTACAGGGGGGATGAAAAACTGTTTTTT.

In this sample, this clonotype turned up a few times. This sequence joins TRBV6-1 and TRBJ1-4; D perhaps matches TRBD1 (5 bases). The length of the CDR3 is 15 residues. Trimming pared 6 bases from V and 6 bases from J, leaving 17 bases between. Germline V CDR1 and CDR2: MNHNS, SASEGT. Here the CDR3 reads CASSAGGQPDEKLFF. The CDR3 DNA is TGTGCCAGCAGCGCCGGCGGACAACCGGATGAAAAACTGTTTTTT.

With regard to this clonotype: Compared with germline, one end of the junction differs, possibly owing to a read error. The chain uses TRBV29-1 and TRBJ1-1, with unresolved D. Per the germline V gene, CDR1 is SQVTM and CDR2 is ANQGSEA. The CDR3 has 13 amino acids. CDR3 in amino acids: CNVDAETNTEAFF. The CDR3 coding sequence is TGCAACGTTGACGCGGAGACGAACACTGAAGCTTTCTTT.

V gene TRBV20-1 combines with J gene TRBJ2-7; 9 nucleotides line up with TRBD1. V was pared by 3 bases and J by 3 bases, with 6 bases of the junction left unmatched. CDR1 and CDR2 (germline): DFQATT, SNEGSKA (reference sequence). This CDR3 is 14 amino acids long. CDR3 residues: CSASRQGGIYEQYF. DNA of the CDR3: TGCAGTGCTAGTCGACAGGGGGGCATCTACGAGCAGTACTTC.

The chain is built from TRBV11-1 and TRBJ2-1, with 9 bases identical to TRBD1. Germline CDR1 SGHAT, CDR2 FQDESV (reference sequence). Trimming at V came to 1 base and at J to 0 bases, leaving 10 bases not matched to a gene. The CDR3 runs to 19 residues. CDR3 sequence reads: CASSLDRTGVGSSYNEQFF. CDR3 nucleotide sequence: TGTGCCAGCAGCTTAGATAGGACAGGGGTGGGAAGCTCCTACAATGAGCAGTTCTTC. The full variable domain, rest sourced from reference TRBV11-1 and TRBJ2-1, is EAEVAQSPRYKITEKSQAVAFWCDPISGHATLYWYRQILGQGPELLVQFQDESVVDDSQLPKDRFSAERLKGVDSTLKIQPAELGDSAMYLCASSLDRTGVGSSYNEQFFGPGTRLTVL.